This T cell receptor (beta chain) was recorded in a study of T-cell reconstitution after alpha-beta-depleted transplantation in children. The V and J ends lost 7 bases and 8 bases respectively, with 17 bases between them. The CDR3 sequence is 13 residues long. The germline CDR1 and CDR2 sequences are SGHAT and FQNNGV. A few counts support this clonotype. Using unique molecular identifiers, the investigators prepared the TCRbeta library. TCRdb reprocessed the PCR reads with MiXCR, giving one entry per CDR3 protein. This table holds about 610,000 distinct CDR3 sequences, 10% to 13% found once. V usage is TRBV11-2 and J usage is TRBJ1-1; tentative D call: TRBD1 (6 bases). This receptor was identified in a human donor who donated a stem cell graft to a child with acute myeloid leukemia. The specimen was PBMCs from the stem cell graft donor, collected from the stem cell graft. CDR3 coding DNA: TGTGCCAGCAAACTCGGGACATACGAGGAAGCTTTCTTT. This encodes CASKLGTYEEAFF.